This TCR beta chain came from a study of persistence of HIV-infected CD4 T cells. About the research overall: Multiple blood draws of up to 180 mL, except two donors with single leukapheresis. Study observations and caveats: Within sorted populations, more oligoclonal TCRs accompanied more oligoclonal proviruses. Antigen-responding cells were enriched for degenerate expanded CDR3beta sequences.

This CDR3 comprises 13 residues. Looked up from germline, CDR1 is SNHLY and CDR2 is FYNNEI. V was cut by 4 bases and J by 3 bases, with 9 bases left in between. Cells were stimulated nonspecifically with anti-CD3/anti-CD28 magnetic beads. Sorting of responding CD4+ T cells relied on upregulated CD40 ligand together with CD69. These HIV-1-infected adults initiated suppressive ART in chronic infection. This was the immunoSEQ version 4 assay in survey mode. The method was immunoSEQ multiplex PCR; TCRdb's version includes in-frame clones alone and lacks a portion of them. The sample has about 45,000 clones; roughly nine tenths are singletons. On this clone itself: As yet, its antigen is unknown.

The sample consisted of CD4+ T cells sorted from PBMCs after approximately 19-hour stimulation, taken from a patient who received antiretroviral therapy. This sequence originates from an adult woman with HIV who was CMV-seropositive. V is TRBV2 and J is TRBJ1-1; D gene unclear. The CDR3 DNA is TGTGCCAGCAGTGCTGAAAGAGACACTGAAGCTTTCTTT. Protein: CASSAERDTEAFF.